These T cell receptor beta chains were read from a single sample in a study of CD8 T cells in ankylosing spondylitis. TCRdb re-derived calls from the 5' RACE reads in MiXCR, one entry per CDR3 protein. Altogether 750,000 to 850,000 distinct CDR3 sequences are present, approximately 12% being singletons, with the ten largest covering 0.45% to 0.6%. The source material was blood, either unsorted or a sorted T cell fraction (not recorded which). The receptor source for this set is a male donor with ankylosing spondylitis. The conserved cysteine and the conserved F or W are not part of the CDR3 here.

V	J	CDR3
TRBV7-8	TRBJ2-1	ASSLEREAEQF
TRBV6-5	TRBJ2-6	ASGHRVSGANVLT
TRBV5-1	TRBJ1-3	ASSRFGPESSGNTIY
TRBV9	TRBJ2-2	ASSPRLAGKANTGELF
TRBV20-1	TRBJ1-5	SASTDSNQPQH
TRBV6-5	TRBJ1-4	ASSYGTRNEKLF
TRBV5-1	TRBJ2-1	ASSPPGLADSYNEQF
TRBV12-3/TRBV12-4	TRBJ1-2	ASSPQGPNYGYT
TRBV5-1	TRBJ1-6	ASSFSGADPPLH
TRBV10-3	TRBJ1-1	AISGTGEAF
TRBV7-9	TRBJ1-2	ASSFRRLTNYGYT
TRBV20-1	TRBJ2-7	SAGGGQRDEQY
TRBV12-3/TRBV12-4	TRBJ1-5	ASSFGKGPIQPQH
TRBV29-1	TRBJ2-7	SVGPTGTEQY
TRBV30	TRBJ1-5	AWNAGGVEQPQH
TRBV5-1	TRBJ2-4	ASSLVRQGLAKNIQY
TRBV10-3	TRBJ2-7	AITARVVGAEQY
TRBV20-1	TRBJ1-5	SARDPRTGGNQPQH
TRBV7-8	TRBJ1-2	ASSYRVPNYGYT
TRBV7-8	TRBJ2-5	ASRDASGAETQY
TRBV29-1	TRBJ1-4	SVAGRFNEKLF
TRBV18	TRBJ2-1	ASRVTPEDNEQF
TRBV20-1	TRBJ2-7	SILVLREQY
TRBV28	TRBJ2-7	ASRTPYEQY
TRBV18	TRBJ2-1	ASSPRTGSPNEQF
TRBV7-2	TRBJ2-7	ASSLAKVYYEQY
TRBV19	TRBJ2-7	ASSDRTYEQY
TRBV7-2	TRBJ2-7	ASSELDRRSSYEQY
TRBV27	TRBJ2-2	ASTGLANTGELF
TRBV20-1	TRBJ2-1	SARDPRQGDNEQF
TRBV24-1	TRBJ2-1	ATSDLRGVHNEQF
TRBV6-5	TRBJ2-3	ASSYGTGVTDTQY
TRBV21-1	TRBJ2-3	ASSRRQARSMDTQY
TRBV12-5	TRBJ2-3	ASGLNSGTQY
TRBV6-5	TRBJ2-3	ASSYSILREDRDTQY
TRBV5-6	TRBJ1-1	ASSFQGRGNTEAF
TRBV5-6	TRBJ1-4	ASSFRGYNEKLF
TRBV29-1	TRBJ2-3	SVTTSGSDTQY
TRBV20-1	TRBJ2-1	SASAVAEDNEQF
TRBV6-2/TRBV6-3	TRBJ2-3	ASSYDRDSTDTQY
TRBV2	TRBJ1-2	ASRAGTPVVYT
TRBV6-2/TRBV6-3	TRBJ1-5	ASSSRDNNQPQH
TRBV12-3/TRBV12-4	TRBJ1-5	ASSLRDRGQPQH
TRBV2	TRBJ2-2	ASSERHDTGELF
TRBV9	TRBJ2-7	ASSAQAGNSYEQY
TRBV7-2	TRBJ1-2	ASSSGRGYGYT
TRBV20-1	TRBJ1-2	SARDRGFYGYT
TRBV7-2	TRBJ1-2	ASTDPGAGGYT